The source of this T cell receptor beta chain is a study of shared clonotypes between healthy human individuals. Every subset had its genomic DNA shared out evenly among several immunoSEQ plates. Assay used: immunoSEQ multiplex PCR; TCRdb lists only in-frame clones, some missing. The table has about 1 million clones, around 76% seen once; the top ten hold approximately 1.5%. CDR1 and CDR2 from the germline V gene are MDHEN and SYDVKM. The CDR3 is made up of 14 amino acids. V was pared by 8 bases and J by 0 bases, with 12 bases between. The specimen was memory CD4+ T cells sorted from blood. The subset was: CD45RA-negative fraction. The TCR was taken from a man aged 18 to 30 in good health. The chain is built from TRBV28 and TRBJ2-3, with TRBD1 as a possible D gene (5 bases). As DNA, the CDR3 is TGTGCCAGCGTCGAGGACACCAGCACAGATACGCAGTATTTT. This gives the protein CASVEDTSTDTQYF.